The 31 T cell receptor beta chains in this list originate from one sample, sequenced in a study of blood T cell repertoires in COVID-19. Only in-frame clones appear in the TCRdb table, and some are missing; sequencing was by immunoSEQ multiplex PCR. The sample comprises under 60,000 clones, about 89% of which are singletons, and around 1.6% rests with the top ten. The source material was peripheral blood. Receptors were obtained from a man aged 60-69 years with acute or convalescent COVID-19.

The rearrangement links TRBV5-1 to TRBJ2-7; D might be TRBD2 (6 bases). Germline assignment: CDR1 SGHRS and CDR2 YFSETQ. CDR3 size: 15 residues. V was trimmed by 0 bases and J by 4 bases, leaving 14 bases between them. The CDR3 sequence is CASSLAGLGGYEQYF. CDR3 nucleotide sequence: TGCGCCAGCAGCTTGGCTGGATTGGGGGGTTACGAGCAGTACTTC.

The V gene is TRBV6-1, the J gene TRBJ1-1; 7 bases are a match to TRBD1. Trimming removed 3 bases from V and 3 bases from J; junction bases left unmatched: 7. Germline V gene data show CDR1 as MNHNS and CDR2 as SASEGT. This CDR3 has 15 residues. The CDR3 nucleotides are TGTGCCAGCAGTGAGAGGTCTACAGGGGACACTGAAGCTTTCTTT. This encodes CASSERSTGDTEAFF.

V usage is TRBV2 and J usage is TRBJ1-2, with 7 bases that match TRBD1. The CDR3 sequence is 15 residues long. Germline V gives CDR1 SNHLY, CDR2 FYNNEI. The junction had 11 bases not matched to a gene; V was cut back by 4 bases and J by 6 bases. The CDR3 nucleotides read TGTGCCAGCAGTGCCACACAGGGGATTCGGAATGGCTACACCTTC. Protein: CASSATQGIRNGYTF. Supplemented by reference TRBV2 and TRBJ1-2, the full variable domain reads EPEVTQTPSHQVTQMGQEVILRCVPISNHLYFYWYRQILGQKVEFLVSFYNNEISEKSEIFDDQFSVERPDGSNFTLKIRSTKLEDSAMYFCASSATQGIRNGYTFGSGTRLTVV.

This clone occurred once. The chain uses TRBV19 and TRBJ2-2; D is possibly TRBD2 (5 bases). The CDR3 consists of 14 residues. Per the germline V gene, CDR1 is LNHDA and CDR2 is SQIVND (reference sequence). V was clipped by 2 bases and J by 4 bases, with 8 bases between them. The CDR3 loop reads CASSIYGVTGELFF. CDR3 nucleotide sequence: TGTGCCAGTAGTATATACGGGGTCACCGGGGAGCTGTTTTTT.

The V and J genes are TRBV27 and TRBJ2-7, with TRBD2 as a possible D gene (6 bases). Trimming removed 5 bases from V and 5 bases from J, with 16 bases in between. The V gene's germline CDR1 is MNHEY and CDR2 SMNVEV (reference sequence). The CDR3 contains 14 residues. The CDR3 loop reads CASSPSTGVHEQYF. CDR3 DNA sequence: TGTGCCAGCAGTCCTTCAACGGGGGTACACGAGCAGTACTTC.

The CDR3 sequence: CASSLADRAGGYTF. Here the CDR3 DNA reads TGTGCCAGCAGCTTGGCCGACAGGGCCGGCGGCTACACCTTC. The chain recombines TRBV5-6 with TRBJ1-2; 7 nucleotides align to TRBD1. Per the germline V gene, CDR1 is SGHDT and CDR2 is YYEEEE. Germline trimming cut 0 bases from V and 8 bases from J; bases unmatched to any gene: 7. This CDR3 is 14 amino acids long. The full variable domain, with the rest looked up from reference TRBV5-6 and TRBJ1-2, is DAGVTQSPTHLIKTRGQQVTLRCSPKSGHDTVSWYQQALGQGPQFIFQYYEEEERQRGNFPDRFSGHQFPNYSSELNVNALLLGDSALYLCASSLADRAGGYTFGSGTRLTVV.

The gene calls are TRBV5-6 and TRBJ2-3; possibly TRBD1 for D (6 bases). Germline CDR1 reads SGHDT; CDR2 reads YYEEEE. The length of the CDR3 is 15 residues. With 5 bases removed from V and 0 bases from J, the gap between germline ends came to 13 bases. CDR3 in amino acids: CASRPQGYSTDTQYF. CDR3 DNA: TGTGCCAGCAGACCGCAGGGGTACAGCACAGATACGCAGTATTTT.

This clone showed up just a few times. The chain joins TRBV12-3 or TRBV12-4 to TRBJ2-7, with no clear D. This CDR3 has 11 residues. Trimming took off 9 bases at V and 1 base at J, with 7 bases between the two ends. CDR3 residues: CASGNSYEQYF. In nucleotides, the CDR3 is TGTGCCAGTGGCAATTCCTACGAGCAGTACTTC.

This sequence joins TRBV24-1 and TRBJ2-1; 9 bases are shared with TRBD2. The CDR3 extends over 18 amino acids. From germline, CDR1 is KGHDR and CDR2 SFDVKD. V shed 4 bases and J 5 bases; nucleotides not matched to a gene: 14. This CDR3 reads CATSDPSRSGGRDNEQFF. CDR3 nucleotides: TGTGCCACCAGTGACCCAAGTAGGAGCGGGGGGAGAGACAATGAGCAGTTCTTC.

This chain links TRBV18 with TRBJ2-4; D not resolved. The ends were cut back, 3 bases at V and 0 bases at J, with 12 bases in the middle. This CDR3 is 16 amino acids long. The germline V gene encodes CDR1 KGHSH and CDR2 LQKENI. CDR3 DNA: TGTGCCAGCTCACCGGCACAGCTACTAGCCAAAAACATTCAGTACTTC. Its protein product is CASSPAQLLAKNIQYF.

This clone showed up just once. The chain uses TRBV19 and TRBJ1-5; D is perhaps TRBD1 (6 bases). The CDR3 is 17 residues long. Per the germline V gene, CDR1 is LNHDA and CDR2 is SQIVND (reference sequence). Trimming took 3 bases from V and 5 from J, leaving 20 bases between them. As DNA, the CDR3 is TGTGCCAGTAGTATGGCGGTCCCTAGGACAGCAGATCAGCCCCAGCATTTT. Translated: CASSMAVPRTADQPQHF.

In nucleotides, the CDR3 is TGTGCCAGCTCACCGAGACAGGGTCGGAACACTGAAGCTTTCTTT. Its protein product is CASSPRQGRNTEAFF. The genes are TRBV18 and TRBJ1-1; TRBD1 matches 7 bases. Germline CDR1 KGHSH, CDR2 LQKENI. CDR3 length equals 15 residues. The V and J ends lost 3 bases and 1 base, in that order; junction bases with no gene match: 5.

J is TRBJ2-2 and V is TRBV9; TRBD2 is a possible D gene (7 bases). This CDR3 has 16 residues. The germline V and J ends were trimmed by 0 bases and 1 base, with 10 bases remaining between them. The germline V gene has CDR1 SGDLS and CDR2 YYNGEE. CDR3 sequence: CASSVGGGRNTGELFF. The CDR3 bases are TGTGCCAGCAGCGTAGGCGGGGGCCGGAACACCGGGGAGCTGTTTTTT.

The chain is built from TRBV19 and TRBJ2-7; weak D call: TRBD1 (6 bases). Germline V gene data show CDR1 as LNHDA and CDR2 as SQIVND (reference sequence). The length of the CDR3 is 13 residues. Trimming took 6 bases from V and 4 from J, leaving 13 bases between them. CDR3 sequence (DNA): TGTGCCAGTAGAAACAGGGTGGGTTACGAGCAGTACTTC. Translating gives CASRNRVGYEQYF.

V is TRBV5-1 and J is TRBJ2-7; tentatively, D is TRBD1 (6 bases). Germline CDR1 is SGHRS and CDR2 is YFSETQ. This CDR3 has 14 amino acids. V dropped 0 bases and J dropped 6 bases, with 13 bases sitting between them. The CDR3 here is CASSLVQGTGEQYF. The CDR3 DNA reads TGCGCCAGCAGCTTGGTACAGGGTACAGGCGAGCAGTACTTC.

This sequence joins TRBV11-2 and TRBJ2-7, with 7 positions matching TRBD2. The CDR3 covers 14 residues. Trimming at V came to 1 base and at J to 1 base, leaving 1 base not matched to a gene. Germline V gene sequence: CDR1 SGHAT, CDR2 FQNNGV. The CDR3 DNA reads TGTGCCAGCAGCTTAGCGGGGGGATCCTACGAGCAGTACTTC. Translating it yields CASSLAGGSYEQYF.

The gene calls are TRBV6-1 and TRBJ2-3; D is uncertain. Trimming pared 1 base from V and 10 bases from J, leaving 3 bases between. This CDR3 is built from 10 residues. Germline-derived CDR1 and CDR2 are MNHNS and SASEGT. The CDR3 nucleotides read TGTGCCAGCAGTGAAGAGCCGCAGTATTTT. Its translation is CASSEEPQYF.

This chain connects TRBV6-5 to TRBJ1-4; 8 bases are shared with TRBD1. V lost 11 bases to trimming and J lost 6 bases; unmatched junction nucleotides: 8. The CDR3 loop spans 13 amino acids. Germline V lookup: CDR1 MNHEY, CDR2 SVGAGI. The DNA of the CDR3 is TGTGCCGGTCAGACAGGGGAGGATGAAAAACTGTTTTTT. Amino acid sequence: CAGQTGEDEKLFF.

On this clone itself: Different DNA sequences within this sample yield the same CDR3. The rearrangement joins TRBV14 to TRBJ1-6; D is perhaps TRBD1 (5 bases). V lost 1 base, J lost 6 bases, and 7 bases lay in between. Germline CDR1 and CDR2: SGHDN and FVKESK. The CDR3 loop spans 14 amino acids. CDR3 residues: CASSQGQGNSPLHF. The DNA of the CDR3 is TGTGCCAGCAGCCAAGGGCAGGGTAATTCACCCCTCCACTTT.

The sample holds a few counts of this clone. The gene calls are TRBV14 and TRBJ2-7; D is ambiguous. Trimming took off 3 bases at V and 3 bases at J, with 6 bases between the two ends. Germline V gene data show CDR1 as SGHDN and CDR2 as FVKESK. This CDR3 region has 12 residues. This chain's CDR3 is CASSHQNYEQYF. In nucleotides, the CDR3 is TGTGCCAGCAGCCACCAAAACTACGAGCAGTACTTC.

The chain uses TRBV24-1 and TRBJ1-5; D remains unclear. The germline V gene encodes CDR1 KGHDR and CDR2 SFDVKD. Trimming left V 5 bases short and J 0 bases short, with 7 bases between. The CDR3 is 14 residues long. In DNA, the CDR3 is TGTGCCACCAGTGCGGGGTATAGCAATCAGCCCCAGCATTTT. Translated, it gives CATSAGYSNQPQHF.

The chain couples TRBV18 to TRBJ1-1, with a weak D call TRBD1 (6 bases). Looked up from germline, CDR1 is KGHSH and CDR2 is LQKENI. The CDR3 sequence is 13 residues long. V lost 4 bases and J 5 bases, leaving 11 bases between the germline ends. The CDR3: CASSRDRLTEAFF. In nucleotides, the CDR3 is TGTGCCAGCTCACGAGACAGGTTGACTGAAGCTTTCTTT.

CDR3 nucleotides: TGCGCCAGCAGCGCAGAGGGGGACAGAAATCAGCCCCAGCATTTT. Amino acids: CASSAEGDRNQPQHF. The V gene is TRBV5-1, the J gene TRBJ1-5, with TRBD1 matching over 7 bases. V shed 4 bases, J shed 4 bases, and the junction held 8 bases outside the gene matches. The V gene's germline CDR1 is SGHRS and CDR2 YFSETQ. The CDR3 loop spans 15 amino acids.

This chain uses TRBV7-9 with TRBJ1-2, with TRBD1 matching over 7 bases. Germline V gives CDR1 SEHNR, CDR2 FQNEAQ (reference sequence). Losses at the gene ends were 5 bases for V and 3 bases for J; bases not matched to a gene: 15. The CDR3 length is 17 residues. The chain's CDR3 is CASSASGTESVYYGYTF. For the CDR3, the DNA is TGTGCCAGCAGCGCCTCCGGGACAGAAAGTGTATACTATGGCTACACCTTC.

V usage is TRBV2 and J usage is TRBJ1-2; 10 bases fit TRBD1. The CDR3 has 14 amino acids. V was pared by 8 bases and J by 2 bases, with 5 bases of the junction left unmatched. Germline values: CDR1 SNHLY, CDR2 FYNNEI. The CDR3 sequence is CASESGQGNYGYTF. In DNA, the CDR3 is TGTGCCAGCGAATCGGGACAGGGGAACTATGGCTACACCTTC.

This sequence joins TRBV5-4 and TRBJ2-3; TRBD2 matches at 9 bases. V trimming: 4 bases; J trimming: 1 base; junction bases outside the gene matches: 7. The CDR3 runs to 16 residues. CDR1 SGHNT and CDR2 YYREEE come from the germline V gene (reference sequence). In DNA form, the CDR3 reads TGTGCCAGCAGCCCAGGGGAGCGGGGGGGCACAGATACGCAGTATTTT. Protein: CASSPGERGGTDTQYF. The complete variable domain, with remaining parts taken from reference TRBV5-4 and TRBJ2-3, reads ETGVTQSPTHLIKTRGQQVTLRCSSQSGHNTVSWYQQALGQGPQFIFQYYREEENGRGNFPPRFSGLQFPNYSSELNVNALELDDSALYLCASSPGERGGTDTQYFGPGTRLTVL.

The chain uses TRBV27 and TRBJ1-5; TRBD1 matches at 7 bases. The CDR3 sequence is 14 residues long. V dropped 4 bases and J dropped 4; count of bases not matched to a gene: 4. In germline, CDR1 is MNHEY, CDR2 SMNVEV (reference sequence). The CDR3 loop is CASSSTGANQPQHF. Written as DNA, the CDR3 is TGTGCCAGCAGTTCAACAGGGGCTAATCAGCCCCAGCATTTT.

The gene calls are TRBV5-4 and TRBJ1-6; 7 bases match TRBD1. V lost 4 bases to trimming and J lost 10 bases; unmatched junction nucleotides: 14. Germline values: CDR1 SGHNT, CDR2 YYREEE (reference sequence). The CDR3 totals 16 residues. In DNA, the CDR3 is TGTGCCAGCAGCCTGGGACAGAACCCCTTGGTATCACCCCTCCACTTT. This sequence encodes CASSLGQNPLVSPLHF.

The rearrangement joins TRBV7-9 to TRBJ1-2, with TRBD1 identical over 9 bases. After removal of 1 base from V and 4 bases from J, the junction contained 10 bases not matched to a gene. Germline-derived CDR1 and CDR2 are SEHNR and FQNEAQ (reference sequence). This CDR3 is built from 17 residues. CDR3 sequence (DNA): TGTGCCAGCAGCTTAGACCGGGACAGGGATTCCTCCTATGGCTACACCTTC. Encoded protein: CASSLDRDRDSSYGYTF.

The genes are TRBV7-9 and TRBJ2-5, with D unclear. The CDR3 runs 12 residues. The V end lost 2 bases, the J end lost 4 bases, and 5 bases lay between the germline ends. CDR1 SEHNR and CDR2 FQNEAQ come from the germline V gene (reference sequence). CDR3 residues: CASSLSSETQYF. In DNA form, the CDR3 reads TGTGCCAGCAGCTTATCGTCAGAGACCCAGTACTTC.

As regards this clone: Its ends do not fully match the called genes, so a read error is possible. The gene calls are TRBV19 and TRBJ1-2; 8 positions match TRBD1. Germline loops: CDR1 LNHDA, CDR2 SQIVND (reference sequence). CDR3 length equals 13 residues. In DNA form, the CDR3 reads TGTGCTAGTAAGCCAGGGGGCACCTATGGCTACACCTTC. This gives the protein CASKPGGTYGYTF.